A single sample is the source of the 31 T cell receptor beta chains below, sequenced in a study of a mutant IDH1 vaccine in newly diagnosed glioma. No cognate antigen is known for these TCRs. This sample's time point: week 23, last vaccination. Topical imiquimod was applied with each vaccine dose, which held 300 ug of mutant IDH1 20-mer peptide. Clones were read by immunoSEQ multiplex PCR, and TCRdb kept only the in-frame ones, dropping some. Here the sample spans approximately 44,000 clones, about 88% being singletons. The starting material was PBMCs, obtained from a glioma patient whose treatment included an IDH1 peptide vaccine. Every receptor here comes from a woman between 18 and 29 years old with glioma. Some clones in this sample may be carry-over from other donors' samples.

DNA for the CDR3: TGTGCCAGCAGACCAACAGGGTTGGACTATGGCTACACCTTC. This codes for CASRPTGLDYGYTF. V usage is TRBV6-5 and J usage is TRBJ1-2, with a possible D match to TRBD1 (6 bases). The CDR3 is made up of 14 amino acids. The germline V gene has CDR1 MNHEY and CDR2 SVGAGI. Trimming removed 6 bases from V and 3 bases from J, with 14 bases in between.

The genes are TRBV2 and TRBJ1-4, with D unresolved. The length of the CDR3 is 15 residues. CDR1 is SNHLY, CDR2 FYNNEI, per germline. Trimming removed 7 bases at V and 0 bases at J, with 12 bases between. Here the CDR3 DNA reads TGTGCCAGCATAGGGTGGAGCACAACTAATGAAAAACTGTTTTTT. It specifies CASIGWSTTNEKLFF.

This sequence joins TRBV27 and TRBJ1-1; the D gene is possibly TRBD1 (5 bases). V dropped 6 bases and J dropped 5 bases, with 19 bases sitting between them. There are 15 residues in the CDR3. Germline CDR1 MNHEY, CDR2 SMNVEV (reference sequence). This chain's CDR3 is CASRDYLGGITEAFF. The CDR3 nucleotides read TGTGCCAGCAGGGATTACCTGGGGGGGATAACTGAAGCTTTCTTT.

The chain carries TRBV28 and TRBJ2-7, with D unresolved. The CDR3 is made up of 15 amino acids. V was shortened by 3 bases and J by 0 bases, with 12 bases between the two germline ends. In germline, CDR1 is MDHEN, CDR2 SYDVKM. The CDR3 loop is CASSFDRSLSYEQYF. The CDR3 DNA follows: TGTGCCAGCAGTTTTGACCGGAGTCTCTCCTACGAGCAGTACTTC.

This clone occurred a few times. The chain links TRBV5-6 to TRBJ1-2; D gene uncertain. V was clipped by 1 base and J by 5 bases, with 9 bases between them. CDR1 SGHDT and CDR2 YYEEEE come from the germline V gene. The CDR3 contains 13 residues. The CDR3 here is CASSLSGEYGYTF. CDR3 sequence (DNA): TGTGCCAGCAGCTTGTCTGGGGAGTATGGCTACACCTTC. The full variable domain, rest sourced from reference TRBV5-6 and TRBJ1-2, is DAGVTQSPTHLIKTRGQQVTLRCSPKSGHDTVSWYQQALGQGPQFIFQYYEEEERQRGNFPDRFSGHQFPNYSSELNVNALLLGDSALYLCASSLSGEYGYTFGSGTRLTVV.

This chain uses TRBV29-1 with TRBJ2-7; D is perhaps TRBD1 (6 bases). V was trimmed by 3 bases and J by 4 bases, leaving 16 bases between them. Germline CDR1 SQVTM, CDR2 ANQGSEA. This CDR3 spans 14 amino acids. CDR3 nucleotide sequence: TGCAGCGTTGATAATACAGGGACCGGGTACGAGCAGTACTTC. Translation: CSVDNTGTGYEQYF.

The V call is TRBV6-1, the J call TRBJ2-7; 8 positions match TRBD2. This CDR3 region has 16 residues. Germline CDR1 MNHNS, CDR2 SASEGT. Trimming cost V 0 bases and J 1 base; bases outside gene matches: 5. This CDR3 is CASSEAVAGLSYEQYF. As DNA, the CDR3 is TGTGCCAGCAGTGAAGCGGTAGCGGGACTGTCCTACGAGCAGTACTTC.

This chain connects TRBV19 to TRBJ2-3, with TRBD1 matching over 8 bases. The CDR3 extends over 16 amino acids. Germline V gene sequence: CDR1 LNHDA, CDR2 SQIVND (reference sequence). The V segment lost 7 bases and the J segment 2 bases; nucleotides outside the gene matches: 11. The CDR3 DNA reads as TGTGCCAGTAACCATATTACGGACAGGGCCACAGATACGCAGTATTTT. This gives the protein CASNHITDRATDTQYF.

This clone was seen once. J is TRBJ2-7 and V is TRBV9, with 7 bases matching TRBD1. V shed 0 bases and J 3 bases; nucleotides not matched to a gene: 6. CDR3 length equals 15 residues. Germline V lookup: CDR1 SGDLS, CDR2 YYNGEE. This CDR3 is CASSVGQGGFYEQYF. In DNA, the CDR3 is TGTGCCAGCAGCGTAGGTCAAGGGGGCTTCTACGAGCAGTACTTC.

The chain employs TRBV10-2 and TRBJ2-3, with D tentatively TRBD2 (5 bases). The CDR3 has 14 amino acids. Germline-derived CDR1 and CDR2 are WSHSY and SAAADI. Between the trimmed V and J ends, which lost 0 bases and 10 bases, there was a span of 14 bases. The CDR3 DNA is TGCGCCAGCAGTGAGTCGGTAATTGGACTTCCGCAGTATTTT. This codes for CASSESVIGLPQYF.

This clone has a handful of counts. V usage is TRBV19 and J usage is TRBJ1-1; 10 positions agree with TRBD1. The CDR3 runs 17 residues. Germline CDR1 is LNHDA and CDR2 is SQIVND (reference sequence). V lost 6 bases and J lost 0; bases outside the gene matches: 10. The CDR3 coding sequence is TGTGCCAGTAGCCCACGGACAGGGGGAATCCTGAACACTGAAGCTTTCTTT. Its translation: CASSPRTGGILNTEAFF.

V and J are TRBV6-5 and TRBJ2-3, with TRBD1 matching over 9 bases. This CDR3 contains 15 residues. Germline CDR1 MNHEY, CDR2 SVGAGI. J lost 4 bases, V lost 2 bases, and 4 bases had no gene match. The CDR3 region is CASSYGTGRSDTQYF. CDR3 nucleotide sequence: TGTGCCAGCAGTTACGGGACAGGGCGGTCAGATACGCAGTATTTT.

CDR3 in DNA: TGTGCCAGCAGCTCCCGGAGGGACACCTACGAGCAGTACTTC. This gives the protein CASSSRRDTYEQYF. This chain joins TRBV7-2 and TRBJ2-7; D possibly uses TRBD1 or TRBD2 (6 bases each). V lost 4 bases and J 2 bases, leaving 12 bases between the germline ends. This CDR3 spans 14 amino acids. CDR1 SGHTA and CDR2 FQGNSA come from the germline V gene. Combining the CDR3 with reference TRBV7-2 and TRBJ2-7 gives the whole variable domain GAGVSQSPSNKVTEKGKDVELRCDPISGHTALYWYRQSLGQGLEFLIYFQGNSAPDKSGLPSDRFSAERTGGSVSTLTIQRTQQEDSAVYLCASSSRRDTYEQYFGPGTRLTVT.

In its sample, this clone was seen once. CDR3 region: CASSLGQGSYGYTF. The CDR3, as DNA: TGTGCCAGCAGCTTAGGACAGGGATCCTATGGCTACACCTTC. The chain joins TRBV13 to TRBJ1-2, with D maybe TRBD1 (6 bases). Germline CDR1 is PRHDT and CDR2 is FYEKMQ (reference sequence). V was pared by 0 bases and J by 4 bases, with 9 bases between. This CDR3 comprises 14 residues.

V is TRBV30 and J is TRBJ2-1; D remains ambiguous. CDR1 and CDR2 from the germline V gene are GTSNPN and SVGIG (reference sequence). Deletions cut 0 bases from V and 7 bases from J, with 10 bases between. CDR3 size: 13 residues. CDR3 region: CAWSVLAGNEQFF. In nucleotides, the CDR3 is TGTGCCTGGAGTGTTCTTGCTGGAAATGAGCAGTTCTTC. The full variable domain, in which reference TRBV30 and TRBJ2-1 provide the parts outside the CDR3, is SQTIHQWPATLVQPVGSPLSLECTVEGTSNPNLYWYRQAAGRGLQLLFYSVGIGQISSEVPQNLSASRPQDRQFILSSKKLLLSDSGFYLCAWSVLAGNEQFFGPGTRLTVL.

The chain has TRBV6-1 and TRBJ1-2, with 7 bases identical to TRBD1. This CDR3 region has 15 residues. Germline CDR1 reads MNHNS; CDR2 reads SASEGT. The ends lost 0 bases at V and 2 bases at J; junction bases unmatched: 3. In nucleotides, the CDR3 is TGTGCCAGCAGTGAAGCAACAGGGGTGAACTATGGCTACACCTTC. Its translation: CASSEATGVNYGYTF.

V and J are TRBV4-1 and TRBJ2-4; D gene ambiguous. V shed 4 bases and J shed 0 bases, with 13 bases lying between them. The length of the CDR3 is 16 residues. CDR1 and CDR2 (germline): MGHRA, YSYEKL. This CDR3 reads CASSRLLPLAKNIQYF. CDR3 DNA: TGCGCCAGCAGCCGCCTACTCCCACTAGCCAAAAACATTCAGTACTTC.

This chain uses TRBV7-9 with TRBJ2-1, with D unclear. V lost 6 bases and J 3 bases, leaving 18 bases between the germline ends. In germline, CDR1 is SEHNR, CDR2 FQNEAQ (reference sequence). The length of the CDR3 is 16 residues. CDR3 in amino acids: CASRRTPRRSYNEQFF. CDR3 bases: TGTGCCAGCAGACGTACCCCCCGCCGAAGCTACAATGAGCAGTTCTTC.

The chain joins TRBV7-8 to TRBJ1-3; TRBD1 might be the D (5 bases). The CDR3 runs 14 residues. V dropped 5 bases and J dropped 5 bases, with 13 bases sitting between them. CDR1 and CDR2 from the germline V gene are SGHVS and FQNEAQ. The CDR3 protein is CASSPRDGRNTIYF. The CDR3 region has the DNA TGTGCCAGCAGCCCCCGGGACGGGAGAAACACCATATATTTT.

V is TRBV30 and J is TRBJ2-2, with D unclear. The CDR3 runs 12 residues. The germline V gene has CDR1 GTSNPN and CDR2 SVGIG (reference sequence). V lost 2 bases and J 8 bases, leaving 9 bases between the germline ends. CDR3 coding DNA: TGTGCCTGGAGTCCCCTCAGGGGGGAGCTGTTTTTT. Translation: CAWSPLRGELFF.

This chain connects TRBV9 to TRBJ1-6; D is unresolved. The CDR3 sequence is 13 residues long. The V end lost 3 bases, the J end lost 6 bases, and 7 bases lay between the germline ends. Per germline, CDR1 SGDLS and CDR2 YYNGEE. The CDR3 sequence is CASSESANSPLHF. As DNA, the CDR3 is TGTGCCAGCAGCGAATCAGCTAATTCACCCCTCCACTTT.

J is TRBJ1-6 and V is TRBV6-5; perhaps TRBD1 as D (5 bases). Germline lookup yields CDR1 MNHEY and CDR2 SVGAGI. The ends were cut back, 8 bases at V and 4 bases at J, with 15 bases in the middle. The CDR3 length is 15 residues. The CDR3 DNA reads as TGTGCCAGCTGGAATCCGGGACGGTATAATTCACCCCTCCACTTT. This sequence encodes CASWNPGRYNSPLHF.

The chain joins TRBV5-4 to TRBJ2-6; D is tentatively TRBD1 or TRBD2 (6 bases each). The CDR3 runs 18 residues. The germline V gene has CDR1 SGHNT and CDR2 YYREEE (reference sequence). Trimming shortened V by 3 bases and J by 0 bases, and 16 bases separated the two germline ends. In DNA form, the CDR3 reads TGTGCCAGCAGCTACTCGGGGGCAGGGCTCTCTGGGGCCAACGTCCTGACTTTC. As protein: CASSYSGAGLSGANVLTF.

This chain connects TRBV19 to TRBJ2-1; TRBD1 agrees at 7 bases. CDR1 LNHDA and CDR2 SQIVND come from the germline V gene (reference sequence). The J segment lost 2 bases and the V segment lost 7 bases, leaving 8 bases of the junction unmatched. The CDR3 runs to 15 residues. The CDR3 nucleotides are TGTGCCAGTACCATAGGGGACAGCCCCTACAATGAGCAGTTCTTC. As protein: CASTIGDSPYNEQFF.

The chain links TRBV20-1 to TRBJ2-1, with TRBD2 identical over 8 bases. The CDR3 is 11 amino acids. V dropped 1 base and J dropped 15; count of bases not matched to a gene: 5. From germline, CDR1 is DFQATT and CDR2 SNEGSKA (reference sequence). The CDR3 sequence: CSARVGTRSFF. The CDR3 DNA follows: TGCAGTGCTAGAGTCGGGACTAGATCGTTCTTC.

The rearrangement uses TRBV4-1 and TRBJ1-4, with TRBD1 matching over 7 bases. This CDR3 is built from 14 residues. CDR1 is MGHRA and CDR2 is YSYEKL in the germline V gene. V lost 7 bases to trimming and J lost 7 bases; unmatched junction nucleotides: 9. The CDR3: CASNEGARSEKLFF. In DNA form, the CDR3 reads TGCGCCAGCAATGAGGGGGCGCGAAGTGAAAAACTGTTTTTT.

This clone is a singleton in its sample. The chain employs TRBV7-2 and TRBJ1-2; D ambiguous. The germline V and J ends were trimmed by 3 bases and 8 bases, with 10 bases remaining between them. The CDR3 extends over 12 amino acids. Germline CDR1 and CDR2: SGHTA and FQGNSA. The CDR3 sequence is CASSFSLGGYTF. The CDR3, as DNA: TGTGCCAGCAGCTTCTCATTGGGCGGCTACACCTTC.

The J gene is TRBJ1-1, the V gene TRBV2; no reliable D call. Germline V CDR1 and CDR2: SNHLY, FYNNEI. CDR3 length: 13 residues. Trimming took 5 bases from V and 1 from J, leaving 8 bases between them. CDR3 region: CASSLGRNTEAFF. Written as DNA, the CDR3 is TGTGCCAGCAGTCTCGGGAGGAACACTGAAGCTTTCTTT.

This chain joins TRBV7-2 and TRBJ2-1, with 9 bases identical to TRBD2. The germline V gene has CDR1 SGHTA and CDR2 FQGNSA. The CDR3 runs 19 residues. V lost 4 bases to trimming and J lost 5 bases; unmatched junction nucleotides: 18. CDR3 region: CASSSPFTPLAGENNEQFF. CDR3 nucleotide sequence: TGTGCCAGCAGCTCGCCCTTTACCCCCTTAGCGGGGGAAAACAATGAGCAGTTCTTC. Looking up the rest from reference TRBV7-2 and TRBJ2-1 gives the full variable domain: GAGVSQSPSNKVTEKGKDVELRCDPISGHTALYWYRQSLGQGLEFLIYFQGNSAPDKSGLPSDRFSAERTGGSVSTLTIQRTQQEDSAVYLCASSSPFTPLAGENNEQFFGPGTRLTVL.

In this sample, this clone turned up once. V is TRBV7-8 and J is TRBJ1-2; possibly TRBD1 for D (5 bases). Germline loops: CDR1 SGHVS, CDR2 FQNEAQ. V gave up 0 bases and J gave up 4 bases, with 9 bases separating them. This CDR3 is built from 14 residues. For the CDR3, the DNA is TGTGCCAGCAGCTTAGCGGGGCTGAGCTATGGCTACACCTTC. Translation gives CASSLAGLSYGYTF.

J is TRBJ1-2 and V is TRBV28; 8 bases fit TRBD1. This CDR3 region has 13 residues. Germline loops: CDR1 MDHEN, CDR2 SYDVKM. J lost 7 bases, V lost 5 bases, and 6 bases had no gene match. The DNA for the CDR3 is TGTGCCAGCAGTCCCCAGGGGGCTGGTGGCTACACCTTC. The encoded protein is CASSPQGAGGYTF.